Below, 25 T cell receptor beta chains from the same sample are listed, as sequenced in a study of CD8 T cells in ankylosing spondylitis. TCRdb used MiXCR to reprocess the 5' RACE reads, holding one entry per CDR3 protein. In the table there are about 240,000 distinct CDR3 sequences, about 11% of which are singletons. The sequenced sample was blood, either unsorted or a sorted T cell fraction (not recorded which). These receptors all stem from a male donor with ankylosing spondylitis or in good health (not recorded which).

This clonotype was observed a few times. J is TRBJ1-5 and V is TRBV7-8, with D perhaps TRBD1 (5 bases). Germline V lookup: CDR1 SGHVS, CDR2 FQNEAQ. This CDR3 is 15 amino acids long. Between the trimmed V and J ends, which lost 1 base and 6 bases, there was a span of 13 bases. CDR3 in amino acids: CASSLENRFGQPQHF. CDR3 coding DNA: TGTGCCAGCAGCTTAGAAAACAGGTTCGGTCAGCCCCAGCATTTT.

Ten or more counts support this clonotype. V usage is TRBV6-5 and J usage is TRBJ1-1; D unclear. Per the germline V gene, CDR1 is MNHEY and CDR2 is SVGAGI. Trimming stripped 2 bases from V and 4 bases from J, with 14 bases between. The CDR3 runs 15 residues. The CDR3 loop is CASSYGLTRGTEAFF. The CDR3 DNA follows: TGTGCCAGCAGTTACGGGCTCACGCGGGGCACTGAAGCTTTCTTT.

The chain links TRBV6-5 to TRBJ2-7; TRBD1 matches at 8 bases. J was trimmed by 6 bases and V by 3 bases; bases with no gene match: 10. The CDR3 totals 15 residues. Germline CDR1 reads MNHEY; CDR2 reads SVGAGI. The CDR3 region is CASSYCGQGQCEQYF. Here the CDR3 DNA reads TGTGCCAGCAGTTATTGTGGACAGGGCCAATGCGAGCAGTACTTC.

This clonotype was observed a single time. This sequence joins TRBV3-1 and TRBJ2-1; the D gene is possibly TRBD2 (6 bases). Per the germline V gene, CDR1 is LGHDT and CDR2 is YNNKEL (reference sequence). CDR3 length: 16 residues. V was trimmed by 4 bases and J by 4 bases, leaving 17 bases between them. CDR3 sequence: CASSPLRLGRYNEQFF. CDR3 bases: TGTGCCAGCAGCCCACTACGACTAGGCAGATACAATGAGCAGTTCTTC.

This clonotype came up many times. The V and J genes are TRBV5-1 and TRBJ2-3; 11 bases match TRBD1. This CDR3 contains 16 residues. The trim removed 0 bases at V and 2 bases at J, leaving 2 bases unmatched. Per germline, CDR1 SGHRS and CDR2 YFSETQ. CDR3 amino acids: CASSLGDRGNTDTQYF. CDR3 nucleotides: TGCGCCAGCAGCTTGGGGGACAGGGGGAACACAGATACGCAGTATTTT.

This clonotype was detected ten times or more. The chain employs TRBV10-3 and TRBJ2-7; no reliable D call. CDR1 and CDR2 from the germline V gene are ENHRY and SYGVKD. The CDR3 is 15 amino acids. Between the trimmed V and J ends, which lost 3 bases and 0 bases, there was a span of 12 bases. The CDR3 DNA reads TGTGCCATCAGTGAACCCGCGCCAAGCTCCTACGAGCAGTACTTC. Translated, it gives CAISEPAPSSYEQYF.

This clonotype has only a few counts. The genes are TRBV18 and TRBJ2-1; D is uncertain. The CDR3 runs to 15 residues. CDR1 KGHSH and CDR2 LQKENI come from the germline V gene. The V end lost 0 bases, the J end lost 4 bases, and 10 bases lay between the germline ends. CDR3 sequence reads: CASSPPVPVYNEQFF. Here the CDR3 DNA reads TGTGCCAGCTCACCACCGGTTCCAGTTTACAATGAGCAGTTCTTC.

This clonotype showed up just a few times. The genes are TRBV11-2 and TRBJ2-1; D is unresolved. CDR3 length: 13 residues. Trimming left V 3 bases short and J 14 bases short, with 17 bases between. Germline V lookup: CDR1 SGHAT, CDR2 FQNNGV. CDR3: CASSLSPSTMEFF. CDR3 DNA sequence: TGTGCCAGCAGCTTGTCCCCATCGACCATGGAGTTCTTC.

The chain has TRBV10-1 and TRBJ2-7; no clear D. Per germline, CDR1 WNHNN and CDR2 SYGVQD (reference sequence). V lost 4 bases, J lost 0 bases, and 10 bases lay in between. The CDR3 runs 14 residues. The CDR3: CASSVGGSSYEQYF. The CDR3 region has the DNA TGCGCCAGCAGTGTTGGCGGATCCTCCTACGAGCAGTACTTC.

This clonotype was observed many times. The chain is built from TRBV18 and TRBJ1-1; no clear D. The CDR3 loop spans 14 amino acids. Trimming pared 2 bases from V and 1 base from J, leaving 8 bases between. The germline gives CDR1 KGHSH, CDR2 LQKENI. CDR3 loop: CASSPGFGNTEAFF. CDR3 in DNA: TGTGCCAGCTCACCAGGGTTCGGGAACACTGAAGCTTTCTTT.

This clonotype was detected ten times or more. The chain uses TRBV5-1 and TRBJ2-1, with 12 positions matching TRBD2. V gave up 6 bases and J gave up 3 bases; unmatched junction bases: 16. Germline loops: CDR1 SGHRS, CDR2 YFSETQ. There are 19 residues in the CDR3. The CDR3 DNA is TGCGCCAGCACCGAGGGGGAGAGGGCACTAGCGGGAGGCTACAATGAGCAGTTCTTC. This gives the protein CASTEGERALAGGYNEQFF. The full variable domain, with the rest looked up from reference TRBV5-1 and TRBJ2-1, is KAGVTQTPRYLIKTRGQQVTLSCSPISGHRSVSWYQQTPGQGLQFLFEYFSETQRNKGNFPGRFSGRQFSNSRSEMNVSTLELGDSALYLCASTEGERALAGGYNEQFFGPGTRLTVL.

This clonotype was counted many times. The chain uses TRBV6-2 or TRBV6-3 and TRBJ2-7, with 11 bases lining up with TRBD1. Per germline, CDR1 MNHEY and CDR2 SVGEGT. The CDR3 is 14 amino acids. The J segment lost 7 bases and the V segment lost 7 bases, leaving 9 bases of the junction unmatched. CDR3 region: CASIGQGAPREQYF. CDR3 in DNA: TGTGCCAGCATCGGACAGGGGGCGCCGAGGGAGCAGTACTTC.

The table lists this clonotype with many counts. The J gene is TRBJ1-1, the V gene TRBV20-1; the match to TRBD1 covers 10 bases. CDR1 is DFQATT and CDR2 is SNEGSKA in the germline V gene (reference sequence). Trimming cost V 5 bases and J 13 bases; bases outside gene matches: 10. The CDR3 is 12 residues long. CDR3 in amino acids: CSAEGTGARGFF. CDR3 sequence (DNA): TGCAGTGCTGAGGGGACAGGGGCTCGGGGTTTCTTT.

As to this clonotype: A much larger clonotype is one base distant, so this may be a read error. V is TRBV5-1 and J is TRBJ2-3; 7 nucleotides align to TRBD1. The germline V gene encodes CDR1 SGHRS and CDR2 YFSETQ. CDR3 length equals 14 residues. The CDR3 nucleotides read TGCGCCAGCAGCTTCGGACAGGTAACAGATAAGCAGTATTTT. This codes for CASSFGQVTDKQYF.

This clonotype has ten or more counts. The chain recombines TRBV29-1 with TRBJ2-1, with D tentatively TRBD2 (5 bases). This CDR3 has 14 amino acids. V was shortened by 5 bases and J by 2 bases, with 13 bases between the two germline ends. CDR1 SQVTM and CDR2 ANQGSEA come from the germline V gene. CDR3 nucleotide sequence: TGCAGCGTTTCCGAGGGCTTAACCTACAATGAGCAGTTCTTC. It translates to CSVSEGLTYNEQFF.

This clonotype was counted many times. The chain carries TRBV7-6 and TRBJ2-1; 10 bases are a match to TRBD2. Trimming removed 0 bases from V and 1 base from J; junction bases left unmatched: 3. This CDR3 comprises 17 residues. The germline gives CDR1 SGHVS, CDR2 FNYEAQ. CDR3 protein: CASSLAASGSSYNEQFF. CDR3 sequence (DNA): TGTGCCAGCAGCTTAGCGGCTAGCGGGAGTTCCTACAATGAGCAGTTCTTC.

This clonotype showed up many times. This chain connects TRBV3-1 to TRBJ2-3; D remains ambiguous. Germline V gene lookup returns CDR1 LGHDT and CDR2 YNNKEL (reference sequence). This CDR3 has 13 residues. V was shortened by 1 base and J by 4 bases, with 6 bases between the two germline ends. This CDR3 reads CASSQAAADTQYF. CDR3 DNA: TGTGCCAGCAGCCAAGCTGCGGCAGATACGCAGTATTTT.

The sample holds many counts of this clonotype. The CDR3 here is CASSYSSWKSGTSSNQPQHF. The CDR3, as DNA: TGTGCCAGCAGTTACTCGTCTTGGAAGTCGGGGACCAGTAGCAATCAGCCCCAGCATTTT. The chain recombines TRBV6-2 or TRBV6-3 with TRBJ1-5, with a possible D match to TRBD1 (5 bases). The germline gives CDR1 MNHEY, CDR2 SVGEGT. The CDR3 length is 20 residues. V dropped 0 bases and J dropped 0 bases, with 21 bases sitting between them.

This clonotype came up many times. The gene calls are TRBV2 and TRBJ1-6; 9 bases agree with TRBD1. This CDR3 spans 16 amino acids. CDR1 and CDR2 (germline): SNHLY, FYNNEI. The trim removed 9 bases at V and 9 bases at J, leaving 15 bases unmatched. The CDR3 DNA sequence: TGTGCCAGTATAACACCGGGACAGGGTCGAGGTTCACCCCTCCACTTT. The encoded protein is CASITPGQGRGSPLHF.

This clonotype was seen more than once but under ten times. This chain joins TRBV6-2 or TRBV6-3 and TRBJ2-7; no clear D. V dropped 5 bases and J dropped 3 bases, with 14 bases sitting between them. This CDR3 has 14 amino acids. CDR1 MNHEY and CDR2 SVGEGT come from the germline V gene. The CDR3 region is CASSHLLASYEQYF. CDR3 coding DNA: TGTGCCAGCAGTCATCTTTTGGCCAGCTACGAGCAGTACTTC.

This clonotype was observed at least ten times. The CDR3 loop reads CSAGRFTSTNEQFF. DNA for the CDR3: TGCAGTGCTGGCCGATTTACTAGCACCAATGAGCAGTTCTTC. The V call is TRBV20-1, the J call TRBJ2-1; maybe TRBD2 (6 bases). Germline CDR1 is DFQATT and CDR2 is SNEGSKA (reference sequence). The CDR3 has 14 residues. Deletions cut 5 bases from V and 6 bases from J, with 17 bases between.

This sequence joins TRBV20-1 and TRBJ1-1; 7 bases match TRBD1. V gave up 4 bases and J gave up 2 bases; unmatched junction bases: 1. CDR1 is DFQATT and CDR2 is SNEGSKA in the germline V gene (reference sequence). The CDR3 covers 12 residues. This CDR3 is CSATGGNTEAFF. CDR3 sequence (DNA): TGCAGTGCTACAGGGGGAAACACTGAAGCTTTCTTT.

This clonotype was recorded only once. The junction shows a germline mismatch at one end, possibly a read error. The genes are TRBV3-1 and TRBJ1-5, with no clear D. Germline V CDR1 and CDR2: LGHDT, YNNKEL (reference sequence). The CDR3 has 14 amino acids. CDR3 coding DNA: TGTGTCAGCAGCCAAGATGCAGGACATCAGCCCCAGCATTTT. Its protein product is CVSSQDAGHQPQHF.

This clonotype has at least ten counts. This sequence joins TRBV6-6 and TRBJ1-6, with no clear D. The CDR3 runs 13 residues. V was cut by 10 bases and J by 5 bases, with 12 bases left in between. CDR1 MNHNY and CDR2 SVGAGI come from the germline V gene (reference sequence). Here the CDR3 reads CAIAVGNNSPLHF. The CDR3 DNA reads TGTGCCATTGCGGTCGGTAATAATTCACCCCTCCACTTT.

In its sample, this clonotype was seen many times. This chain links TRBV6-6 with TRBJ1-1; no definite D call. V was cut by 2 bases and J by 13 bases, with 17 bases left in between. CDR1 is MNHNY, CDR2 SVGAGI, per germline (reference sequence). The CDR3 runs to 13 residues. The CDR3 DNA follows: TGTGCCAGCAGTTACATGCTTAACGGACGAGGTTTCTTT. Its protein is CASSYMLNGRGFF.